The 15 T cell receptor beta chains in this list originate from one sample, sequenced in a study of early T cells in non-severe SARS-CoV-2 infection. TCRdb ran MiXCR on the 5' RACE reads and lists one entry per CDR3 protein. The data show roughly 40,000 distinct CDR3 sequences, 5% to 6.5% seen once. The material sequenced was whole blood, taken at baseline. The receptor source for this set is an adult who was a healthcare worker with PCR-confirmed SARS-CoV-2 infection or an uninfected control (not recorded which).

This clonotype was picked up many times. The chain employs TRBV7-9 and TRBJ1-4; TRBD1 matches at 9 bases. V was clipped by 5 bases and J by 4 bases; unmatched bases: 8. Germline-derived CDR1 and CDR2 are SEHNR and FQNEAQ (reference sequence). This CDR3 region has 16 residues. CDR3 residues: CASSPLGQGSNEKLFF. In DNA, the CDR3 is TGTGCCAGCAGCCCTCTTGGACAGGGGAGTAATGAAAAACTGTTTTTT. Complete variable domain (other parts from reference TRBV7-9 and TRBJ1-4): DTGVSQNPRHKITKRGQNVTFRCDPISEHNRLYWYRQTLGQGPEFLTYFQNEAQLEKSRLLSDRFSAERPKGSFSTLEIQRTEQGDSAMYLCASSPLGQGSNEKLFFGSGTQLSVL.

This clonotype came up many times. The chain links TRBV18 to TRBJ1-1; the match to TRBD1 covers 9 bases. After removal of 4 bases from V and 7 bases from J, the junction contained 10 bases not matched to a gene. The CDR3 is 15 amino acids. CDR1 and CDR2 (germline): KGHSH, LQKENI. As DNA, the CDR3 is TGTGCCAGCTCACGACAAGGGACGGGACAGGGTGAAGCTTTCTTT. Its translation is CASSRQGTGQGEAFF.

This clonotype came up many times. This chain uses TRBV7-8 with TRBJ1-5; 11 bases map to TRBD1. The CDR3 loop spans 19 amino acids. The junction had 12 bases not matched to a gene; V was cut back by 5 bases and J by 0 bases. The germline V gene has CDR1 SGHVS and CDR2 FQNEAQ. CDR3: CASSQPRTGGSFSNQPQHF. The CDR3 nucleotides are TGTGCCAGCAGCCAACCCAGGACAGGGGGCTCCTTTAGCAATCAGCCCCAGCATTTT.

This clonotype was counted between two and nine times. This chain uses TRBV27 with TRBJ1-2; a weak D match, TRBD1 (6 bases). This CDR3 has 15 amino acids. Trimming removed 3 bases at V and 4 bases at J, with 15 bases between. Per germline, CDR1 MNHEY and CDR2 SMNVEV (reference sequence). The CDR3 sequence: CASSLAGDGFYGYTF. In nucleotides, the CDR3 is TGTGCCAGCAGTTTGGCAGGGGACGGATTCTATGGCTACACCTTC.

The rearrangement links TRBV12-3 or TRBV12-4 to TRBJ1-1, with 8 bases fitting TRBD1. The trim removed 6 bases at V and 0 bases at J, leaving 3 bases unmatched. This CDR3 is 14 amino acids long. The CDR3 reads CASSRGLLNTEAFF. The CDR3 DNA reads TGTGCCAGCAGCAGGGGGCTACTGAACACTGAAGCTTTCTTT.

This clonotype was observed at least ten times. This rearrangement joins TRBV5-5 to TRBJ1-1; D might be TRBD1 (6 bases). CDR1 is SGHKS and CDR2 is YYEKEE in the germline V gene (reference sequence). Trimming cost V 0 bases and J 5 bases, with 11 bases left between them. CDR3 length equals 14 residues. CDR3 region: CASSLVSGVTEAFF. The DNA for the CDR3 is TGTGCCAGCAGCTTGGTTTCAGGGGTGACTGAAGCTTTCTTT.

In its sample, this clonotype was seen many times. CDR3 residues: CASSWDREDRETQYF. CDR3 DNA: TGCGCCAGCAGCTGGGACAGGGAAGATCGAGAGACCCAGTACTTC. The J gene is TRBJ2-5, the V gene TRBV5-1; 9 bases are shared with TRBD1. V lost 3 bases to trimming and J lost 4 bases; unmatched junction nucleotides: 7. The CDR3 length is 15 residues. The germline gives CDR1 SGHRS, CDR2 YFSETQ.

This chain uses TRBV7-9 with TRBJ2-2; D might be TRBD1 or TRBD2, each matching 5 bases. Trimming removed 0 bases at V and 6 bases at J, with 14 bases between. There are 16 residues in the CDR3. Germline values: CDR1 SEHNR, CDR2 FQNEAQ (reference sequence). CDR3 amino acids: CASSLARRGAAGELFF. CDR3 sequence (DNA): TGTGCCAGCAGCTTAGCCCGTAGAGGGGCTGCCGGGGAGCTGTTTTTT.

This clonotype was picked up many times. This sequence joins TRBV7-6 and TRBJ1-1; no clear D. V gave up 2 bases and J gave up 4 bases, with 11 bases separating them. CDR1 and CDR2 (germline): SGHVS, FNYEAQ. The CDR3 is 14 amino acids. CDR3 in amino acids: CASSLSPSGTEAFF. DNA for the CDR3: TGTGCCAGCAGCTTAAGCCCATCGGGCACTGAAGCTTTCTTT.

This chain uses TRBV29-1 with TRBJ1-1; 8 positions agree with TRBD1. Looked up from germline, CDR1 is SQVTM and CDR2 is ANQGSEA. V was pared by 1 base and J by 4 bases, with 5 bases of the junction left unmatched. This CDR3 is built from 14 residues. CDR3 in amino acids: CSVEGTGHSTEAFF. The CDR3 DNA sequence: TGCAGCGTTGAAGGGACAGGGCACAGCACTGAAGCTTTCTTT.

The chain recombines TRBV20-1 with TRBJ1-5, with 10 bases aligning to TRBD1. The CDR3 extends over 14 amino acids. Germline CDR1 DFQATT, CDR2 SNEGSKA (reference sequence). The J segment lost 6 bases and the V segment lost 6 bases, leaving 8 bases of the junction unmatched. The CDR3: CSAPPGTGVQPQHF. CDR3 nucleotide sequence: TGCAGTGCCCCCCCCGGGACAGGGGTTCAGCCCCAGCATTTT.

The chain recombines TRBV20-1 with TRBJ2-3; a weak D match, TRBD1 (5 bases). CDR1 and CDR2 from the germline V gene are DFQATT and SNEGSKA (reference sequence). V was clipped by 8 bases and J by 4 bases, with 16 bases between them. This CDR3 is built from 13 residues. The DNA of the CDR3 is TGCAGTCCCACAGGAAAGGGGCCAGATACGCAGTATTTT. It codes for CSPTGKGPDTQYF.

This clonotype turned up a few times. The V and J genes are TRBV28 and TRBJ1-6, with D possibly being TRBD1 (5 bases). The germline gives CDR1 MDHEN, CDR2 SYDVKM. V was cut by 10 bases and J by 6 bases, with 16 bases left in between. The CDR3 extends over 14 amino acids. The CDR3 DNA reads TGTGCCACCAGGCGGGGCAGCCTTAATTCACCCCTCCACTTT. It specifies CATRRGSLNSPLHF.

This clonotype was observed a handful of times. The chain combines TRBV4-1 with TRBJ1-5; D gene uncertain. This CDR3 comprises 14 residues. Trimming shortened V by 3 bases and J by 2 bases, and 8 bases separated the two germline ends. Germline lookup yields CDR1 MGHRA and CDR2 YSYEKL. The DNA for the CDR3 is TGCGCCAGCAGCCAGGGATATGGCAATCAGCCCCAGCATTTT. Translated: CASSQGYGNQPQHF.

At least ten counts were recorded for this clonotype. The chain recombines TRBV5-1 with TRBJ2-2, with a weak D call TRBD2 (6 bases). The CDR3 loop spans 16 amino acids. Germline V CDR1 and CDR2: SGHRS, YFSETQ. The ends were cut back, 0 bases at V and 8 bases at J, with 17 bases in the middle. The DNA of the CDR3 is TGCGCCAGCAGCTTGGATCCGGGAGCCAGAGCGGGGGAGCTGTTTTTT. Translating it yields CASSLDPGARAGELFF.